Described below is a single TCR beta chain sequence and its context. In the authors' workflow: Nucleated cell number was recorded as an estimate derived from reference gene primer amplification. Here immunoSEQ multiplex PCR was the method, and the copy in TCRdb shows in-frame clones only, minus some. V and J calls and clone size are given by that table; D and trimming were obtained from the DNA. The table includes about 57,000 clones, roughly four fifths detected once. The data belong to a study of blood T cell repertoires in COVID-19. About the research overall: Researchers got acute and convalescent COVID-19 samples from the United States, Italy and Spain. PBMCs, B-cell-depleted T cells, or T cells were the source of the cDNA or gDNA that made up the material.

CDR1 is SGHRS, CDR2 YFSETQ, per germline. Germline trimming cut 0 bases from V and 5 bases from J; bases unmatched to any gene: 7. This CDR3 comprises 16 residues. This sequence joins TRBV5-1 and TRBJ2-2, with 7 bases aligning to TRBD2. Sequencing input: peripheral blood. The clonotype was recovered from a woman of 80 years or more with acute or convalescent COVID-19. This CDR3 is CASSLVLAVGTGELFF. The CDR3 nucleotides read TGCGCCAGCAGCTTGGTTCTAGCGGTGGGAACCGGGGAGCTGTTTTTT. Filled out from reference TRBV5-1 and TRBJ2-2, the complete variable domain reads KAGVTQTPRYLIKTRGQQVTLSCSPISGHRSVSWYQQTPGQGLQFLFEYFSETQRNKGNFPGRFSGRQFSNSRSEMNVSTLELGDSALYLCASSLVLAVGTGELFFGEGSRLTVL.